This T cell receptor beta chain was documented in a study of blood T cell repertoires in COVID-19. This table comes from immunoSEQ multiplex PCR, and its TCRdb copy is limited to in-frame clones, with some not included. The table shows 310,000 or so clones, with 85% to 90% occurring only once. This clone was picked up a small number of times. The CDR3 has 14 amino acids. Germline CDR1 and CDR2: SGHTA and FQGTGA. V trimming: 5 bases; J trimming: 4 bases; junction bases outside the gene matches: 4. Sequencing input: PBMCs or T cells enriched from blood (not recorded which). The chain uses TRBV7-3 and TRBJ1-3; 8 bases fit TRBD1. The receptor was isolated from a woman in her late teens or twenties who had recovered from COVID-19. The CDR3 loop reads CASSQQGGGNTIYF. CDR3 sequence (DNA): TGTGCCAGCAGCCAACAGGGGGGAGGAAACACCATATATTTT.